What follows are 24 T cell receptor beta chains derived from one specimen sequenced in a study of Ad26.COV2.S vaccination and SARS-CoV-2 variants. Treatment noted: 15 to 20 received Ad26.COV2.S at low or high dose, single or two shots; roughly five received placebo; per-sample allocation not given. Day 63 after the first vaccine or placebo injection was the time point for sampling. TCRdb keeps only in-frame clones here, not all; method: immunoSEQ multiplex PCR. The profile covers 500,000 or so clones, with roughly nine tenths appearing a single time and about 2.5% taken by the ten largest. Source: peripheral blood, taken in a trial of Ad26.COV2.S vaccine versus placebo. Receptors were obtained from a person aged 18-65 years who received the Ad26.COV2.S COVID-19 vaccine or a placebo.

The V gene is TRBV7-9, the J gene TRBJ2-7, with 9 bases fitting TRBD2. The CDR3 is 14 amino acids. V gave up 8 bases and J gave up 0 bases; unmatched junction bases: 5. Germline-derived CDR1 and CDR2 are SEHNR and FQNEAQ (reference sequence). The CDR3 region is CASSYSGSSYEQYV. Here the CDR3 DNA reads TGTGCCAGCTCTTATAGCGGGAGCTCCTACGAGCAGTACGTC.

This rearrangement joins TRBV9 to TRBJ2-1; 7 bases are shared with TRBD2. Germline CDR1 reads SGDLS; CDR2 reads YYNGEE. The CDR3 contains 13 residues. Losses at the gene ends were 4 bases for V and 10 bases for J; bases not matched to a gene: 8. CDR3 nucleotide sequence: TGTGCCAGCAGCCTGGGGGGGTCCTCCGAGCAGTTCTTC. Translating gives CASSLGGSSEQFF.

V usage is TRBV7-2 and J usage is TRBJ2-6, with unresolved D. The CDR3 sequence is 14 residues long. CDR1 and CDR2 (germline): SGHTA, FQGNSA. V was trimmed by 4 bases and J by 4 bases, leaving 8 bases between them. DNA of the CDR3: TGTGCCAGCAGCTCCTCGCGAGGGGCCAACGTCCTGACTTTC. Amino acid sequence: CASSSSRGANVLTF.

The J gene is TRBJ2-3, the V gene TRBV19; 11 bases are a match to TRBD2. The junction had 17 bases not matched to a gene; V was cut back by 7 bases and J by 5 bases. CDR1 LNHDA and CDR2 SQIVND come from the germline V gene (reference sequence). CDR3 length: 18 residues. The CDR3, as DNA: TGTGCCAGTAACCCCCGCGCGGGTCTAGCGGGGGGCCAAGATACGCAGTATTTT. Encoded protein: CASNPRAGLAGGQDTQYF.

V is TRBV11-2 and J is TRBJ2-7; 8 nucleotides line up with TRBD2. V dropped 5 bases and J dropped 3; count of bases not matched to a gene: 12. The CDR3 loop spans 16 amino acids. Germline V CDR1 and CDR2: SGHAT, FQNNGV. This chain's CDR3 is CASSPRGSGGYYEQYV. Here the CDR3 DNA reads TGTGCCAGCAGCCCCCGGGGCAGCGGGGGATACTACGAGCAGTACGTC.

As regards this clone: This CDR3 is also generated by other DNA sequences in the sample. The chain has TRBV7-8 and TRBJ1-1; D gene ambiguous. The CDR3 consists of 11 residues. V lost 3 bases and J lost 4, with 3 bases in between. Germline CDR1 is SGHVS and CDR2 is FQNEAQ. The CDR3 loop is CASSLGTEAFF. Written as DNA, the CDR3 is TGTGCCAGCAGCTTGGGCACTGAAGCTTTCTTT.

The chain recombines TRBV6-5 with TRBJ2-7; the match to TRBD1 covers 7 bases. This CDR3 spans 16 amino acids. The germline gives CDR1 MNHEY, CDR2 SVGAGI. The V and J ends lost 4 bases and 2 bases, in that order; junction bases with no gene match: 11. As DNA, the CDR3 is TGTGCCAGCAGTTCCTTTTCGGACAGGTTAACCTACGAGCAGTACTTC. Residues: CASSSFSDRLTYEQYF.

V is TRBV7-2 and J is TRBJ1-2, with a tentative D call TRBD1 (5 bases). Trimming left V 5 bases short and J 4 bases short, with 14 bases between. CDR3 size: 14 residues. CDR1 is SGHTA, CDR2 FQGNSA, per germline. Here the CDR3 DNA reads TGTGCCAGCAGCCGTGAGACAGTTTCCTATGGCTACACCTTC. Its protein product is CASSRETVSYGYTF.

This clone was recorded once. This sequence joins TRBV15 and TRBJ1-5; 9 nucleotides line up with TRBD1. Per the germline V gene, CDR1 is LNHNV and CDR2 is YYDKDF (reference sequence). Losses at the gene ends were 4 bases for V and 2 bases for J; bases not matched to a gene: 6. The CDR3 is 16 amino acids. The CDR3 region has the DNA TGTGCCACCAGCACCCTTCGGACAGGGGGCAATCAGCCCCAGCATTTT. This encodes CATSTLRTGGNQPQHF.

Details on this clone: Other DNA sequences in the sample encode the same CDR3. The rearrangement joins TRBV7-2 to TRBJ2-2, with unresolved D. The length of the CDR3 is 14 residues. V shed 0 bases and J shed 2 bases, with 4 bases lying between them. The germline CDR1 and CDR2 sequences are SGHTA and FQGNSA. In nucleotides, the CDR3 is TGTGCCAGCAGCTTAGCGGCTAACACCGGGGAGCTGTTTTTT. Amino acid sequence: CASSLAANTGELFF.

The chain joins TRBV30 to TRBJ1-3; D is perhaps TRBD1 (6 bases). Per germline, CDR1 GTSNPN and CDR2 SVGIG (reference sequence). This CDR3 is 15 amino acids long. V was trimmed by 3 bases and J by 0 bases, leaving 12 bases between them. CDR3 in DNA: TGTGCCTGGAGGAGGGGGGCGAACTCTGGAAACACCATATATTTT. This encodes CAWRRGANSGNTIYF.

The rearrangement links TRBV24-1 to TRBJ2-1; D is possibly TRBD1 (6 bases). Germline-derived CDR1 and CDR2 are KGHDR and SFDVKD. This CDR3 is built from 14 residues. V lost 2 bases and J lost 9, with 13 bases in between. The CDR3 spells CATSDSQTGTEQFF. CDR3 sequence (DNA): TGTGCCACCAGTGATTCCCAGACAGGTACTGAGCAGTTCTTC.

The rearrangement joins TRBV5-6 to TRBJ1-5, with 7 nucleotides matching TRBD1. The CDR3 covers 16 residues. CDR1 and CDR2 from the germline V gene are SGHDT and YYEEEE. The J segment lost 1 base and the V segment lost 6 bases, leaving 10 bases of the junction unmatched. The CDR3 DNA is TGTGCCAGCACTGCCTCCGGGACAGTCAGCAATCAGCCCCAGCATTTT. Amino acid sequence: CASTASGTVSNQPQHF.

The chain has TRBV25-1 and TRBJ2-2; no clear D. The CDR3 consists of 14 residues. Trimming shortened V by 4 bases and J by 0 bases, and 6 bases separated the two germline ends. In germline, CDR1 is MGHDK, CDR2 SYGVNS. The CDR3 region is CASSAWANTGELFF. As DNA, the CDR3 is TGTGCCAGCAGTGCCTGGGCGAACACCGGGGAGCTGTTTTTT.

This rearrangement joins TRBV18 to TRBJ1-1, with D possibly being TRBD1 (6 bases). Germline-derived CDR1 and CDR2 are KGHSH and LQKENI. The CDR3 length is 16 residues. V dropped 0 bases and J dropped 0 bases, with 11 bases sitting between them. CDR3: CASSPPTGLMNTEAFF. The DNA for the CDR3 is TGTGCCAGCTCACCACCGACAGGTCTCATGAACACTGAAGCTTTCTTT.

The genes are TRBV6-6 and TRBJ2-7; a possible D gene is TRBD1 (5 bases). CDR3 size: 10 residues. CDR1 and CDR2 from the germline V gene are MNHNY and SVGAGI (reference sequence). Trimming left V 8 bases short and J 5 bases short, with 7 bases between. The CDR3 reads CASGANEQYF. The CDR3 DNA follows: TGTGCCAGCGGGGCAAACGAGCAGTACTTC.

The chain carries TRBV19 and TRBJ1-4, with a weak D call TRBD1 (6 bases). The V gene lost 5 bases and the J gene lost 7 bases, with 20 bases spanning the gap. The germline CDR1 and CDR2 sequences are LNHDA and SQIVND (reference sequence). This CDR3 region has 16 residues. The CDR3 DNA reads as TGTGCCAGTAGTCCCCTCAGGGGCTCCCGGGGTGAAAAACTGTTTTTT. It yields the protein CASSPLRGSRGEKLFF.

The chain combines TRBV6-2 or TRBV6-3 with TRBJ2-7; 8 nucleotides line up with TRBD2. The CDR3 is 16 amino acids. Germline V lookup: CDR1 MNHEY, CDR2 SVGEGT. Unmatched junction bases numbered 10, after V lost 2 bases and J lost 4 bases. Here the CDR3 reads CASSYGRLAGVYEQYV. The CDR3 DNA sequence: TGTGCCAGCAGTTACGGGAGGCTAGCGGGTGTTTACGAGCAGTACGTC.

The rearrangement joins TRBV27 to TRBJ2-3, with 8 bases matching TRBD2. The V gene end was trimmed by 6 bases and the J gene end by 3 bases; junction bases not matched to a gene: 8. Germline CDR1 reads MNHEY; CDR2 reads SMNVEV (reference sequence). The CDR3 has 15 residues. CDR3 protein: CASSRLAGRTDTQYF. The CDR3, as DNA: TGTGCCAGCAGCCGATTAGCGGGGAGGACAGATACGCAGTATTTT.

The V call is TRBV5-4, the J call TRBJ1-6, with D possibly TRBD1 on 5 matching bases. The CDR3 covers 14 residues. V dropped 4 bases and J dropped 8 bases, with 13 bases sitting between them. Looked up from germline, CDR1 is SGHNT and CDR2 is YYREEE (reference sequence). DNA for the CDR3: TGTGCCAGCAGCCCCCCGGGGGGGGATTCACCCCTCCACTTT. The encoded protein is CASSPPGGDSPLHF.

The V gene is TRBV7-2, the J gene TRBJ2-5, with no clear D. Germline assignment: CDR1 SGHTA and CDR2 FQGNSA. Trimming removed 3 bases from V and 6 bases from J, with 11 bases in between. CDR3 size: 13 residues. CDR3 sequence reads: CASSFIASQTQYF. CDR3 in DNA: TGTGCCAGCAGCTTTATTGCCAGTCAGACCCAGTACTTC.

The J gene is TRBJ2-3, the V gene TRBV5-6, with D tentatively TRBD1 or TRBD2 (5 bases each). V lost 0 bases, J lost 1 base, and 9 bases lay in between. The germline gives CDR1 SGHDT, CDR2 YYEEEE. There are 15 residues in the CDR3. This CDR3 is CASSLAGLGTDTQYF. As DNA, the CDR3 is TGTGCCAGCAGCTTGGCGGGGCTTGGCACAGATACGCAGTATTTT.

The genes are TRBV5-4 and TRBJ1-2; D is uncertain. V lost 1 base to trimming and J lost 0 bases, with 4 bases between them. The CDR3 is 13 residues long. CDR1 SGHNT and CDR2 YYREEE come from the germline V gene (reference sequence). The CDR3 protein is CASSLFSNYGYTF. The DNA for the CDR3 is TGTGCCAGCAGCTTGTTTTCTAACTATGGCTACACCTTC.

V is TRBV6-5 and J is TRBJ2-1; TRBD2 is a possible D gene (7 bases). Trimming took 6 bases from V and 5 from J, leaving 14 bases between them. The CDR3 is 14 residues long. The germline gives CDR1 MNHEY, CDR2 SVGAGI. CDR3 nucleotides: TGTGCCAGCAGCGGGGGGCGGGCAAACAATGAGCAGTTCTTC. Its protein is CASSGGRANNEQFF.